This T cell receptor (beta chain) was identified during a study of cytomegalovirus exposure and HLA in healthy donors. The study ran its PCR with 60 Vbeta and 13 Jbeta primers. Assay: immunoSEQ multiplex PCR; the TCRdb copy retains only in-frame clones and omits some. The data show roughly 200,000 clones, around three quarters seen once. This CDR3 is 18 amino acids long. CDR1 is SGHNT and CDR2 is YYREEE in the germline V gene (reference sequence). V gave up 4 bases and J gave up 1 base, with 24 bases separating them. V gene TRBV5-4 combines with J gene TRBJ2-7; D is possibly TRBD2 (6 bases). The specimen sequenced was PBMCs. The sequence was obtained from a woman aged 25 to 39 in good health and CMV-seropositive. CDR3: CASSRNQGLLRKSYEQYF. The CDR3 coding sequence is TGTGCCAGCAGCCGAAATCAGGGACTCCTGAGAAAGTCCTACGAGCAGTACTTC.